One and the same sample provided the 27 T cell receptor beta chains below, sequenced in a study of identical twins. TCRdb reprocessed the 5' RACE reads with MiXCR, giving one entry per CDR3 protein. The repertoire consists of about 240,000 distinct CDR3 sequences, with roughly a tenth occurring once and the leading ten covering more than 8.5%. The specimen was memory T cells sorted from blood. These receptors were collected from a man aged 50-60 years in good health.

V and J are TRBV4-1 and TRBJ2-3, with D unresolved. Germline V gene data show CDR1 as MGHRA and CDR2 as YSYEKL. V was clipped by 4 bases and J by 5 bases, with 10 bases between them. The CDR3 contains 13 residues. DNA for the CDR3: TGCGCCAGCAGCCGAGGTCTTAAAGATACGCAGTATTTT. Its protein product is CASSRGLKDTQYF.

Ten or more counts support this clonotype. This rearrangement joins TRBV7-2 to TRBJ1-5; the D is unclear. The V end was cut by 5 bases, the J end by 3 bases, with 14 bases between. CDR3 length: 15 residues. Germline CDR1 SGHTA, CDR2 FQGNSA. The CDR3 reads CASSRDSGNNQPQHF. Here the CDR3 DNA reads TGTGCCAGCAGCAGGGATTCGGGGAACAATCAGCCCCAGCATTTT.

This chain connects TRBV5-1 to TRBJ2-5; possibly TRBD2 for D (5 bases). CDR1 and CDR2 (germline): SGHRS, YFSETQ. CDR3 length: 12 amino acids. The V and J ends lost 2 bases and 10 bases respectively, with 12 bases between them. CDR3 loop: CASSLDRENQYF. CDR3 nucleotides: TGCGCCAGCAGCTTAGACCGGGAAAACCAGTACTTC.

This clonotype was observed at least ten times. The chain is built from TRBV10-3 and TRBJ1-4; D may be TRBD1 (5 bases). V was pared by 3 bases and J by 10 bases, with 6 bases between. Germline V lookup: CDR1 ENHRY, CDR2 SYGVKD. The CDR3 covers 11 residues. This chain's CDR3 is CAISDGGKLFF. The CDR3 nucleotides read TGTGCCATCAGTGATGGGGGAAAACTGTTTTTT.

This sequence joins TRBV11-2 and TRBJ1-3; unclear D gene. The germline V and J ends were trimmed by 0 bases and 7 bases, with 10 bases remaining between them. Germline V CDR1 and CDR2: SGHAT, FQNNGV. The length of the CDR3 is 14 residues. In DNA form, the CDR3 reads TGTGCCAGCAGCTTAGATCGAAGGGTGAACACCATATATTTT. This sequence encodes CASSLDRRVNTIYF.

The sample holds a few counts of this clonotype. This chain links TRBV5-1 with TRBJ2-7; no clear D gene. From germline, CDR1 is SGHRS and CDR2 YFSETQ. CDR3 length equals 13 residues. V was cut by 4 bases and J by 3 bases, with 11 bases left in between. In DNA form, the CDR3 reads TGCGCCAGCAGCCCGGACGTCGTCTACGAGCAGTACTTC. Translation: CASSPDVVYEQYF.

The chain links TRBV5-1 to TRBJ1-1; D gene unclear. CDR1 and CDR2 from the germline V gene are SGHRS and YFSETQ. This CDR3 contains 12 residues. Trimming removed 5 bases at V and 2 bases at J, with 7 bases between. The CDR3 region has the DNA TGCGCCAGCAGAGAGGAAAACACTGAAGCTTTCTTT. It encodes CASREENTEAFF.

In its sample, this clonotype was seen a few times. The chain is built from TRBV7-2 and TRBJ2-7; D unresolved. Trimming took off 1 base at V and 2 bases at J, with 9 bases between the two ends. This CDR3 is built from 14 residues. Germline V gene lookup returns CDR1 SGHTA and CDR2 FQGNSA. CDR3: CASSLVPLAYEQYF. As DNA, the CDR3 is TGTGCCAGCAGCTTAGTCCCGTTAGCCTACGAGCAGTACTTC.

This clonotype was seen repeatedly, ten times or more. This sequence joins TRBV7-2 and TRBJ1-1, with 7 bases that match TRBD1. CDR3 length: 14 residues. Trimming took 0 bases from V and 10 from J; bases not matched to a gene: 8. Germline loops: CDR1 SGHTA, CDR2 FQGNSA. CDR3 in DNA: TGTGCCAGCAGCTTAGCAGGCACAGGGGTTCCAGCTTTCTTT. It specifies CASSLAGTGVPAFF.

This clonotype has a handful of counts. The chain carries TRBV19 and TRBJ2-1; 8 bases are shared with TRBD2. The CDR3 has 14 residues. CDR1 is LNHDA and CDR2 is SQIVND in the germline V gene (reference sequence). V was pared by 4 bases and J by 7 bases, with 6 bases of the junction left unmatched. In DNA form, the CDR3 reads TGTGCCAGTAGTAAAGCGGGAGCCTTAAATGAGCAGTTCTTC. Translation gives CASSKAGALNEQFF. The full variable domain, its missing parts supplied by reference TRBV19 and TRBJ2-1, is DGGITQSPKYLFRKEGQNVTLSCEQNLNHDAMYWYRQDPGQGLRLIYYSQIVNDFQKGDIAEGYSVSREKKESFPLTVTSAQKNPTAFYLCASSKAGALNEQFFGPGTRLTVL.

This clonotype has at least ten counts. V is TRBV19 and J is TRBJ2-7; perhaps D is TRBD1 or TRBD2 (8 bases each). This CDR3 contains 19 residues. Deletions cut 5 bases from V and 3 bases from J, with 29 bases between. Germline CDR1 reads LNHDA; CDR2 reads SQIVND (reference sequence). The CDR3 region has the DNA TGTGCCAGTAGTCCGGCAGGGGGCTTGGTCAAGCGGGGGAGCTACGAGCAGTACTTC. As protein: CASSPAGGLVKRGSYEQYF. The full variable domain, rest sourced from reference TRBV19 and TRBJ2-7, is DGGITQSPKYLFRKEGQNVTLSCEQNLNHDAMYWYRQDPGQGLRLIYYSQIVNDFQKGDIAEGYSVSREKKESFPLTVTSAQKNPTAFYLCASSPAGGLVKRGSYEQYFGPGTRLTVT.

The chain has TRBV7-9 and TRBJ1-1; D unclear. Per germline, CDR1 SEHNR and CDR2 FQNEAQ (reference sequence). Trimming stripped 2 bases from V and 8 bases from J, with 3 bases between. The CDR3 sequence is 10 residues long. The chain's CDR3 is CASSLLEAFF. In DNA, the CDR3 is TGTGCCAGCAGCTTACTCGAAGCTTTCTTT.

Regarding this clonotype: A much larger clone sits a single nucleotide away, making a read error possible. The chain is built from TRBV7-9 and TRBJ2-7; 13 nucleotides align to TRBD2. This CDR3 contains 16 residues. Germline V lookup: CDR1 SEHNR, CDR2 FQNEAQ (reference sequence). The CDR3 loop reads CASSLAGTSGTYVQYF. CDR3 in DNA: TGTGCCAGCAGCTTAGCGGGGACTAGCGGGACCTACGTGCAGTACTTC.

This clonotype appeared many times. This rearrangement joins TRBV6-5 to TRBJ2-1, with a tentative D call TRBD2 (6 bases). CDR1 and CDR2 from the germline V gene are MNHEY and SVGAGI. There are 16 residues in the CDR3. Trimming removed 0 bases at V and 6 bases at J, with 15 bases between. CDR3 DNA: TGTGCCAGCAGTTACTCCCCCGGGGGTCAACTCAATGAGCAGTTCTTC. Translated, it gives CASSYSPGGQLNEQFF.

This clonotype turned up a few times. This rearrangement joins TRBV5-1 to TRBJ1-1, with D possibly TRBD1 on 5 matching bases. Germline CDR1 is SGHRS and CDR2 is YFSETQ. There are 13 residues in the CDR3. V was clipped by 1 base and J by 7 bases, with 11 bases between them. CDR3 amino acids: CASSLSWGGEAFF. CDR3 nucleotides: TGCGCCAGCAGCTTGTCGTGGGGGGGTGAAGCTTTCTTT.

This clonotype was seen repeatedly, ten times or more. The CDR3 region has the DNA TGCGCCAGCCGTCGGGGGGCAGGGGGCTCTGGCACTGAAGCTTTCTTT. As protein: CASRRGAGGSGTEAFF. The chain recombines TRBV5-1 with TRBJ1-1; 8 nucleotides agree with TRBD1. The CDR3 covers 16 residues. Unmatched junction bases numbered 15, after V lost 7 bases and J lost 4 bases. Looked up from germline, CDR1 is SGHRS and CDR2 is YFSETQ.

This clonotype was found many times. CDR3 nucleotides: TGCAGTGTTCAGGGGATTAGACGCGGGAGGGCCTGGAATACGCAGTATTTT. Translating it yields CSVQGIRRGRAWNTQYF. This sequence joins TRBV20-1 and TRBJ2-3, with 9 bases identical to TRBD2. The CDR3 is made up of 17 amino acids. V lost 7 bases to trimming and J lost 7 bases; unmatched junction nucleotides: 21. From germline, CDR1 is DFQATT and CDR2 SNEGSKA (reference sequence).

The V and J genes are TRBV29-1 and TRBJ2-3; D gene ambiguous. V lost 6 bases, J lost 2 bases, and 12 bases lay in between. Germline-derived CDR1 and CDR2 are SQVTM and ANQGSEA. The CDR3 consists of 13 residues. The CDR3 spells CSVPGRLTDTQYF. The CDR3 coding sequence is TGCAGCGTCCCCGGACGGCTCACAGATACGCAGTATTTT.

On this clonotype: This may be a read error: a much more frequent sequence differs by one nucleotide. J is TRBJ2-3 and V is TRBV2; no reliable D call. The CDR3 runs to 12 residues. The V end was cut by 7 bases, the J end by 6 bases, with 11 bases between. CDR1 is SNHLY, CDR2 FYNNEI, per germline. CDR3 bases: TGTGCCAGCATATGGATGGGGGATACGCAGTATTTT. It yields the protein CASIWMGDTQYF.

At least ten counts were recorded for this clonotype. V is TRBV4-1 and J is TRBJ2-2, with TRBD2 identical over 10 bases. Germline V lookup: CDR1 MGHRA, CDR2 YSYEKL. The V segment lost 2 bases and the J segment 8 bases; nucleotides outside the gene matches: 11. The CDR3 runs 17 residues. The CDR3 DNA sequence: TGCGCCAGCAGCCAATCAGCGGGGGGGCCCCGTGCGGGGGAGCTGTTTTTT. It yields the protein CASSQSAGGPRAGELFF.

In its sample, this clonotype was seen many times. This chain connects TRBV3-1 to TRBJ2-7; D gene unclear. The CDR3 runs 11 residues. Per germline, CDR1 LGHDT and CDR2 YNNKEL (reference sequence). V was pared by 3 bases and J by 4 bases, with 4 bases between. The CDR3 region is CASSHGYEQYF. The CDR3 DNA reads TGTGCCAGCAGCCATGGTTACGAGCAGTACTTC.

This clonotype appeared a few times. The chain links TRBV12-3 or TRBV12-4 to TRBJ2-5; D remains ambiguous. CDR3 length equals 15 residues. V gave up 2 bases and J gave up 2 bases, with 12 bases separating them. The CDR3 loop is CASSLSIGWQETQYF. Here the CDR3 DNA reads TGTGCCAGCAGTTTAAGTATAGGTTGGCAAGAGACCCAGTACTTC.

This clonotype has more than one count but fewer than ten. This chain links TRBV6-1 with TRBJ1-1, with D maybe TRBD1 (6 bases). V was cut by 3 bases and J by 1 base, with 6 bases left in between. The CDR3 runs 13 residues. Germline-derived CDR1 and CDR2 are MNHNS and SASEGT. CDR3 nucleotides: TGTGCCAGCAGTGAGGACAGGAACACTGAAGCTTTCTTT. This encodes CASSEDRNTEAFF.

As DNA, the CDR3 is TGTGCCAGCAGCCAACAATGGGGCTACACCTTC. This encodes CASSQQWGYTF. The rearrangement uses TRBV7-9 and TRBJ1-2; no clear D gene. This CDR3 is built from 11 residues. The V gene lost 5 bases and the J gene lost 8 bases, with 9 bases spanning the gap. The germline CDR1 and CDR2 sequences are SEHNR and FQNEAQ (reference sequence).

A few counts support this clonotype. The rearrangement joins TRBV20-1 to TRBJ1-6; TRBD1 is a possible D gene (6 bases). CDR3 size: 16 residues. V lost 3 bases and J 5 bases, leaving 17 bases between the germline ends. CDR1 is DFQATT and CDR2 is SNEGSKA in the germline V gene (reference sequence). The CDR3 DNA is TGCAGTGCTAGCCCCCCGACAGGCGTCAATAATTCACCCCTCCACTTT. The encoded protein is CSASPPTGVNNSPLHF.

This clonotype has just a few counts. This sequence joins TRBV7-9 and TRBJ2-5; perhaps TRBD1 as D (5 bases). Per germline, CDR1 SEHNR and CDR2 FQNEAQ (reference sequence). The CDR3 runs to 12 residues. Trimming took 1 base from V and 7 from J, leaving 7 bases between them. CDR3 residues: CASSLGQGTQYF. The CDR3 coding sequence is TGTGCCAGCAGCTTAGGGCAGGGGACCCAGTACTTC.

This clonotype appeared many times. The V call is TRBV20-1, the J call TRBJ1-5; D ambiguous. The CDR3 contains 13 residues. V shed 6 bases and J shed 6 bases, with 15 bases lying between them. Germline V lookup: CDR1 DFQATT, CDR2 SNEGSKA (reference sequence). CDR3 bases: TGCAGTGCGAGAACGGCAGGCGGTCAGCCCCAGCATTTT. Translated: CSARTAGGQPQHF.